This TCR beta chain came from a study of T cell changes during pregnancy in multiple sclerosis. The CDR3 contains 14 residues. From germline, CDR1 is SGHNT and CDR2 YENEEA. V was cut by 1 base and J by 1 base, with 5 bases left in between. Sequencing used immunoSEQ multiplex PCR; TCRdb keeps in-frame clones, though not all of them. The repertoire holds just under 65,000 clones, with 91% as singletons. Sample: peripheral blood, taken after pregnancy. V is TRBV11-3 and J is TRBJ2-1, with D tentatively TRBD1 (5 bases). The TCR sequence derives from a female donor in good health, enrolled as a control in a pregnancy study. CDR3 nucleotide sequence: TGTGCCAGCAGCTTAGGACAGTCCTACAATGAGCAGTTCTTC. Residues: CASSLGQSYNEQFF.